This TCR beta chain was recovered during a study of lung T cells in sarcoidosis with Löfgren's syndrome. Whole-study findings and limits: Multiple Löfgren's syndrome patients reportedly shared TRAV12-1 and TRBV2 CDR3 motifs.

TCRdb reprocessed the reads via MiXCR and lists one record per CDR3 protein. The table has 15,000 to 25,000 distinct CDR3 sequences, 21% seen once. This clonotype appeared many times. Antigen: not known. Germline V gene data show CDR1 as SGHTA and CDR2 as FQGNSA. V was shortened by 1 base and J by 4 bases, with 10 bases between the two germline ends. The CDR3 totals 14 residues. The sample was CD4+ T cells from bronchoalveolar lavage. The sequence derives from a human donor with sarcoidosis (Löfgren's syndrome or another form), or a control subject (not recorded which). The rearrangement joins TRBV7-2 to TRBJ1-2, with D unclear. CDR3 in DNA: TGTGCCAGCAGCTTAGATATCCAGGTCTATGGCTACACCTTC. Its translation is CASSLDIQVYGYTF.